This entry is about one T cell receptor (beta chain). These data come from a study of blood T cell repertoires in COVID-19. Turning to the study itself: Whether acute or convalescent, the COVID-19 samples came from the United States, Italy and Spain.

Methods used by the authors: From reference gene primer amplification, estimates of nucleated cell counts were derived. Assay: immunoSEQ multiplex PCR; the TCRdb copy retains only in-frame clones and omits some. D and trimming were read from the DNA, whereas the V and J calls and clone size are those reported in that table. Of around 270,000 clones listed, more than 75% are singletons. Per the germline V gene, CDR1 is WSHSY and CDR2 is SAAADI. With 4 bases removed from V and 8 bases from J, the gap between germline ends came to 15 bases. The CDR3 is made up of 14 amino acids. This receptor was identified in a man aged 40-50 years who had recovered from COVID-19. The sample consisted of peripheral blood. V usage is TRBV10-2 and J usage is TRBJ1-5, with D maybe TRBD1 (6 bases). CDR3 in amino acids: CASSGGGLLEPQHF. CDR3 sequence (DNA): TGCGCCAGCAGTGGGGGGGGCCTCTTGGAGCCCCAGCATTTT.